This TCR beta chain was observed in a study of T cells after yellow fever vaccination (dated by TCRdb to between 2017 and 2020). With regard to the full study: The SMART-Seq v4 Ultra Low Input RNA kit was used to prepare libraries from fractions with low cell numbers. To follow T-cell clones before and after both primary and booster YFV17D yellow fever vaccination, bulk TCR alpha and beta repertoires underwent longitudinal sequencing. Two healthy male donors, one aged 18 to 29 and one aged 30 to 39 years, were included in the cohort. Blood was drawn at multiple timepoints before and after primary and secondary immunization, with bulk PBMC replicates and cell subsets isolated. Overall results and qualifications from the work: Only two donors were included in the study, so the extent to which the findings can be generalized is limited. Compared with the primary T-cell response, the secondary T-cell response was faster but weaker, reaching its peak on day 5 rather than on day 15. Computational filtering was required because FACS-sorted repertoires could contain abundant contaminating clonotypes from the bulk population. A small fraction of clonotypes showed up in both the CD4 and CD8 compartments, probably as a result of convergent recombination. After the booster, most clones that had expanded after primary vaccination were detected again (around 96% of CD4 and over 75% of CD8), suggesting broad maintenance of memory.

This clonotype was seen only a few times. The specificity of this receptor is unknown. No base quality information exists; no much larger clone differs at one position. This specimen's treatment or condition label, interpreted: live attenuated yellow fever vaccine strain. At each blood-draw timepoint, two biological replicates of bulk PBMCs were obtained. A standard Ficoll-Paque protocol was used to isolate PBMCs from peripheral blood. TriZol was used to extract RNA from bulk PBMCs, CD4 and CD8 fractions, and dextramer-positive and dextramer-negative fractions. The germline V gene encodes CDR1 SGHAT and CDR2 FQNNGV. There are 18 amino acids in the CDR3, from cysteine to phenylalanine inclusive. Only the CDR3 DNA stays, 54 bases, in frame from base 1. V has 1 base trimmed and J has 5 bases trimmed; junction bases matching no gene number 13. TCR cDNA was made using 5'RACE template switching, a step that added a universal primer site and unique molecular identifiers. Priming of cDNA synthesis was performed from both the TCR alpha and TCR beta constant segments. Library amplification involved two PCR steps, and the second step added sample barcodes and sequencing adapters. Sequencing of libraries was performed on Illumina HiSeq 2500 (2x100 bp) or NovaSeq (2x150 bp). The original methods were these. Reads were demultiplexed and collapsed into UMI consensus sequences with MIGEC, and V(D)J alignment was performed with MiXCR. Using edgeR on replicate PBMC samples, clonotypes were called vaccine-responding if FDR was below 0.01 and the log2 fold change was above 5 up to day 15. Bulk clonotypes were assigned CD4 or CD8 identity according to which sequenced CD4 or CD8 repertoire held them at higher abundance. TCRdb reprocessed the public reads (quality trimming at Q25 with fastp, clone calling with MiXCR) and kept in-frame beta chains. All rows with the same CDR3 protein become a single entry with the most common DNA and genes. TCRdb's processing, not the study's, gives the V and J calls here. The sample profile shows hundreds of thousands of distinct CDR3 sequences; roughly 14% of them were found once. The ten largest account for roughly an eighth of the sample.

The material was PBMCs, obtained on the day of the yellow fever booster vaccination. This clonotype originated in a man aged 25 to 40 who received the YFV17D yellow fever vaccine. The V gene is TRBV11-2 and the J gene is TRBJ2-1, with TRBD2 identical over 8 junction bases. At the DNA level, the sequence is TGTGCCAGCAGCTTAGTAGGATTGGTACTAGCGGACCACAATGAGCAGTTCTTC. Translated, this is CASSLVGLVLADHNEQFF.